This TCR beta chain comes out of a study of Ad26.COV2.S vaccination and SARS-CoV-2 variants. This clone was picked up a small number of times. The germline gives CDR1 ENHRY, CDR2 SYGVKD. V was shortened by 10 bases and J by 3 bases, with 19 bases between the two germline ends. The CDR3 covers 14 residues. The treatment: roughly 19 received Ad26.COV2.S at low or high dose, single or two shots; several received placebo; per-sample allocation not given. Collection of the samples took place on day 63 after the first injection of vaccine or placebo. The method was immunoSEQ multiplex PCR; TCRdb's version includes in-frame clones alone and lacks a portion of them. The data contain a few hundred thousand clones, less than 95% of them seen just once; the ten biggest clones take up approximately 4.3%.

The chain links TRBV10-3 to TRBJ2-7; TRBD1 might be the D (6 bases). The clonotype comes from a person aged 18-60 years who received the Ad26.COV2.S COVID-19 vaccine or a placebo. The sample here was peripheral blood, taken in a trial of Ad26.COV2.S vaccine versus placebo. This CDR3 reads CATQGPSHIYEQYF. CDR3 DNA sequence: TGTGCCACTCAGGGGCCAAGCCATATCTACGAGCAGTACTTC.